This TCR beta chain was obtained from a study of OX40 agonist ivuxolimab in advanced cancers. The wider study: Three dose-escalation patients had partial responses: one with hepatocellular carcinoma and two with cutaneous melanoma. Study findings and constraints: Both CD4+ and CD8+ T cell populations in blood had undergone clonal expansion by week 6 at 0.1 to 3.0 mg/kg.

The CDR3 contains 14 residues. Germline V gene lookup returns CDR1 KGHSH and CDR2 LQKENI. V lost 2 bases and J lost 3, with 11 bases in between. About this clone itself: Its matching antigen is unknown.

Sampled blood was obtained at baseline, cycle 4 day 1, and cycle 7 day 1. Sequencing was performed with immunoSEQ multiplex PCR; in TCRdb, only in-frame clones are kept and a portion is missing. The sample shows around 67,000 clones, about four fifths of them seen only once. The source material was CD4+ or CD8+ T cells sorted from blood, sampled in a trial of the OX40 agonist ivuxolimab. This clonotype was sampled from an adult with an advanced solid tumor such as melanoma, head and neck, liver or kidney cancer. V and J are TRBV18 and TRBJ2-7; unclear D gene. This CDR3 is CASSPGLQDYEQYF. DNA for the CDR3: TGTGCCAGCTCACCAGGGCTGCAAGACTACGAGCAGTACTTC. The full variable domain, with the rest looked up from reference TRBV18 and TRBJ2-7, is NAGVMQNPRHLVRRRGQEARLRCSPMKGHSHVYWYRQLPEEGLKFMVYLQKENIIDESGMPKERFSAEFPKEGPSILRIQQVVRGDSAAYFCASSPGLQDYEQYFGPGTRLTVT.